The 5 T cell receptor beta chains presented below share a single source sample, sequenced in a study of metastatic and nonmetastatic thyroid tumors. TCRdb ran MiXCR on the PCR reads. Of 10,000 or so clones listed, 25% to 30% are singletons. Patients were all untreated before their thyroid surgery. Sequenced material: tumor tissue. The origin of the receptors is a female donor with papillary thyroid cancer or a benign thyroid nodule (not recorded which). Some clones in this sample may be carry-over from other donors' samples.

The V gene is TRBV27, the J gene TRBJ2-7; 9 bases map to TRBD2. J was trimmed by 12 bases and V by 3 bases; bases with no gene match: 9. The CDR3 length is 13 residues. The germline CDR1 and CDR2 sequences are MNHEY and SMNVEV (reference sequence). The CDR3: CASSLGTSGQRYF. CDR3 DNA: TGTGCCAGCAGTTTGGGCACTAGCGGGCAACGGTACTTC.

Notes on this clone: A read error may account for a junction end that differs from germline. This chain connects TRBV27 to TRBJ2-2, with D unresolved. Germline V lookup: CDR1 MNHEY, CDR2 SMNVEV (reference sequence). The CDR3 sequence is 17 residues long. CDR3: CASSLPLGDGNTWELFF. CDR3 nucleotide sequence: TGTGCCAGCAGTTTACCCCTCGGTGATGGGAACACCTGGGAGCTGTTTTTT.

In this sample, this clone is medium-sized. The chain couples TRBV20-1 to TRBJ2-3; the D gene is possibly TRBD2 (5 bases). V gave up 4 bases and J gave up 4 bases, with 9 bases separating them. The germline V gene encodes CDR1 DFQATT and CDR2 SNEGSKA (reference sequence). The CDR3 has 12 residues. The CDR3 protein is CSATSRADTQYF. The CDR3 bases are TGCAGTGCTACTAGCCGGGCAGATACGCAGTATTTT.

The genes are TRBV20-1 and TRBJ2-3; 10 nucleotides match TRBD2. Per germline, CDR1 DFQATT and CDR2 SNEGSKA (reference sequence). The CDR3 has 15 residues. Trimming removed 5 bases from V and 2 bases from J; junction bases left unmatched: 7. CDR3 in amino acids: CSAPPGTSDTDTQYF. The CDR3 nucleotides are TGCAGTGCTCCCCCCGGGACTAGCGACACAGATACGCAGTATTTT.

The V gene is TRBV20-1, the J gene TRBJ1-2; D gene uncertain. The CDR3 consists of 14 residues. Germline-derived CDR1 and CDR2 are DFQATT and SNEGSKA (reference sequence). Trimming took off 0 bases at V and 4 bases at J, with 12 bases between the two ends. The CDR3 protein is CSARDRGILYGYTF. Written as DNA, the CDR3 is TGCAGTGCTAGAGATCGCGGCATACTCTATGGCTACACCTTC.